The 11 T cell receptor beta chains listed next were all sequenced from one sample in a study of Graves' ophthalmopathy and Graves' hyperthyroidism. The authors amplified TCR beta CDR3 regions, and they did so from RNA transcripts for repertoire sequencing. HTBI primers served in a first-round RT-PCR, which a second-round multiplex PCR followed. TCRdb redid the calling of the multiplex PCR reads with MiXCR, one entry per CDR3 protein. The table has 300,000 to 400,000 distinct CDR3 sequences, roughly 15% seen once. What was sequenced was peripheral blood. The receptors come from an adult man with Graves' ophthalmopathy.

In its sample, this clonotype was seen many times. The chain is built from TRBV29-1 and TRBJ1-2; perhaps TRBD1 as D (6 bases). Germline values: CDR1 SQVTM, CDR2 ANQGSEA. The ends were cut back, 2 bases at V and 3 bases at J, with 10 bases in the middle. The CDR3 is 13 residues long. The CDR3 DNA follows: TGCAGCGTTGAACAGGGGCCAGACTATGGCTACACCTTC. It yields the protein CSVEQGPDYGYTF.

Concerning this clonotype itself: The germline gene is not matched at one end of the junction; a read error may be the cause. The CDR3 sequence is CASTYREGSYEQYF. DNA of the CDR3: TGTGCCAGCACTTACAGGGAGGGGTCCTACGAGCAGTACTTC. The chain links TRBV6-5 to TRBJ2-7, with a tentative D call TRBD2 (7 bases). Germline-derived CDR1 and CDR2 are MNHEY and SVGAGI. CDR3 length: 14 amino acids.

This clonotype was found many times. The rearrangement links TRBV20-1 to TRBJ2-4, with D possibly being TRBD1 or TRBD2 (5 bases each). CDR1 DFQATT and CDR2 SNEGSKA come from the germline V gene (reference sequence). V dropped 2 bases and J dropped 2 bases, with 13 bases sitting between them. The CDR3 consists of 15 residues. The CDR3 nucleotides read TGCAGTGCTAGACGGGACGCCCCAACCAAAAACATTCAGTACTTC. Translated: CSARRDAPTKNIQYF.

This chain joins TRBV7-6 and TRBJ2-7; D might be TRBD1 (6 bases). This CDR3 spans 14 amino acids. CDR1 is SGHVS and CDR2 is FNYEAQ in the germline V gene. V lost 5 bases and J 2 bases, leaving 13 bases between the germline ends. CDR3 in DNA: TGTGCCAGCAGCCCGGAGGACAGCACCTACGAGCAGTACTTC. As protein: CASSPEDSTYEQYF.

This clonotype was recorded at least ten times. This chain connects TRBV3-1 to TRBJ2-7; D not resolved. The CDR3 length is 12 residues. The V gene's germline CDR1 is LGHDT and CDR2 YNNKEL (reference sequence). Trimming pared 2 bases from V and 2 bases from J, leaving 4 bases between. This CDR3 is CASSQTTYEQYF. Here the CDR3 DNA reads TGTGCCAGCAGCCAAACCACCTACGAGCAGTACTTC.

The chain couples TRBV6-1 to TRBJ2-7, with TRBD1 matching over 9 bases. V was clipped by 7 bases and J by 3 bases; unmatched bases: 4. The CDR3 runs to 13 residues. Germline CDR1 MNHNS, CDR2 SASEGT. The CDR3 region has the DNA TGTGCCAGCACGGGGACAGGGAACTACGAGCAGTACTTC. This codes for CASTGTGNYEQYF.

This clonotype was seen at least ten times. The chain uses TRBV6-5 and TRBJ2-5; possibly TRBD1 or TRBD2 for D (5 bases each). Per germline, CDR1 MNHEY and CDR2 SVGAGI. The CDR3 is made up of 16 amino acids. The V end was cut by 6 bases, the J end by 3 bases, with 20 bases between. CDR3 region: CASSFLVGPGKETQYF. As DNA, the CDR3 is TGTGCCAGCAGCTTTCTCGTGGGGCCGGGGAAAGAGACCCAGTACTTC.

This clonotype was detected ten times or more. This rearrangement joins TRBV11-2 to TRBJ2-5; 7 bases line up with TRBD2. CDR1 is SGHAT, CDR2 FQNNGV, per germline. J gave up 6 bases and V 1 base, and 11 bases lay outside the gene matches. The CDR3 totals 16 residues. CDR3 loop: CASSLVGAGELKTQYF. The CDR3, as DNA: TGTGCCAGCAGCTTAGTCGGCGCGGGAGAGCTAAAGACCCAGTACTTC.

This clonotype has just one count. The V and J genes are TRBV6-2 or TRBV6-3 and TRBJ2-7, with TRBD1 as a possible D gene (6 bases). Trimming left V 4 bases short and J 2 bases short, with 24 bases between. The CDR3 is 18 amino acids. Germline CDR1 reads MNHEY; CDR2 reads SVGEGT. The CDR3 spells CASSFRRQVHSPTYEQYF. The CDR3 DNA sequence: TGTGCCAGCAGTTTCAGGCGACAGGTTCACTCTCCTACCTACGAGCAGTACTTC.

The chain employs TRBV2 and TRBJ2-7, with 10 positions matching TRBD2. Germline V lookup: CDR1 SNHLY, CDR2 FYNNEI. V shed 5 bases, J shed 2 bases, and the junction held 6 bases outside the gene matches. The length of the CDR3 is 15 residues. CDR3 nucleotide sequence: TGTGCCAGCAGTCTTCGCAGCGGGAGGGCCTACGAGCAGTACTTC. Translated: CASSLRSGRAYEQYF.

V is TRBV28 and J is TRBJ1-2; 8 nucleotides align to TRBD1. V shed 4 bases, J shed 4 bases, and the junction held 5 bases outside the gene matches. Germline loops: CDR1 MDHEN, CDR2 SYDVKM. This CDR3 is 14 amino acids long. CDR3 residues: CASSSQGDFYGYTF. The CDR3, as DNA: TGTGCCAGCAGTTCACAGGGGGACTTCTATGGCTACACCTTC.